A selection of T cell receptor beta chains follows, all from one sample in a study of T-cell reconstitution after alpha-beta-depleted transplantation in children. In TCRdb, the PCR reads were re-called with MiXCR into one record per CDR3 protein. The sample has roughly 310,000 distinct CDR3 sequences, roughly 25% seen once; the top ten hold approximately 9.9%. The input for sequencing was PBMCs, mostly from graft donor cells, taken 180 days after TCRalphabeta/CD19-depleted stem cell transplant. Source of these receptors: a male patient under 18 who had a stem cell transplant for acute lymphoblastic leukemia, so the T cells may come from the graft donor. The CDR3 runs from the conserved cysteine through the conserved F or W. Each record gives: CDR3 length, D gene, V gene, clone size, J gene, CDR3 DNA, CDR3 protein. A D gene is named only where the DNA matches it firmly. The size entry is marked missing in some rows and otherwise reads once, few, many or a size class.

CDR3 length: 13; D gene: .; V gene: TRBV5-1; clone size: few; J gene: TRBJ2-7; CDR3 DNA: TGCGCCAGCAGCTTGGGCCCTTGGCACGAGCAGTACTTC; CDR3 protein: CASSLGPWHEQYF
CDR3 length: 16; D gene: .; V gene: TRBV5-6; clone size: few; J gene: TRBJ1-1; CDR3 DNA: TGTGCCAGCAGCTTGCTCGGTACAGGGCTGAACACTGAAGCTTTCTTT; CDR3 protein: CASSLLGTGLNTEAFF
CDR3 length: 18; D gene: TRBD1; V gene: TRBV27; clone size: .; J gene: TRBJ1-1; CDR3 DNA: TGTGCCAGCAGTCGCCGATCCCCGGGACAGGGCTTATATACTGAAGTTTTCTTT; CDR3 protein: CASSRRSPGQGLYTEVFF
CDR3 length: 15; D gene: .; V gene: TRBV5-5; clone size: few; J gene: TRBJ1-5; CDR3 DNA: TGTGCCAGCAGCCCGGGGGGGTATAGCAATCAGCCCCAGCATTTT; CDR3 protein: CASSPGGYSNQPQHF
CDR3 length: 14; D gene: TRBD1; V gene: TRBV27; clone size: few; J gene: TRBJ2-2; CDR3 DNA: TGTGCCAGCAGTTGGGGACAGGGGACCGGGGAGCTGTTTTTT; CDR3 protein: CASSWGQGTGELFF
CDR3 length: 16; D gene: .; V gene: TRBV5-1; clone size: .; J gene: TRBJ1-5; CDR3 DNA: TGCGCCAGCAGCTTGGCCGTCAGTGAAAGCAATCAGCCCCAGCATTTT; CDR3 protein: CASSLAVSESNQPQHF
CDR3 length: 14; D gene: .; V gene: TRBV6-5; clone size: few; J gene: TRBJ2-3; CDR3 DNA: TGTGCCAGCAGTTACGTACAGGGAACAGATACGCAGTATTTT; CDR3 protein: CASSYVQGTDTQYF
CDR3 length: 17; D gene: .; V gene: TRBV4-2; clone size: few; J gene: TRBJ2-7; CDR3 DNA: TGTGCCAGCAGCCAAGATTTTGAGCGGTGGGGGTTTTACGAGCAGTACTTC; CDR3 protein: CASSQDFERWGFYEQYF
CDR3 length: 14; D gene: .; V gene: TRBV5-6; clone size: .; J gene: TRBJ1-4; CDR3 DNA: TGTGCCAGCAGCTATGGAGGGGTTGGGGAAAAACTGTTTTTT; CDR3 protein: CASSYGGVGEKLFF
CDR3 length: 16; D gene: .; V gene: TRBV28; clone size: once; J gene: TRBJ1-3; CDR3 DNA: TGTGCCAGCAGTTTAGACGGCGACCTCTCTGGAAACACCATATATTTT; CDR3 protein: CASSLDGDLSGNTIYF
CDR3 length: 17; D gene: .; V gene: TRBV5-1; clone size: few; J gene: TRBJ1-3; CDR3 DNA: TGCGCCAGCAGCTGGGGCGACAGGCCCAACTCTGGAAACACCATATATTTT; CDR3 protein: CASSWGDRPNSGNTIYF
CDR3 length: 15; D gene: TRBD1; V gene: TRBV12-3/TRBV12-4; clone size: .; J gene: TRBJ1-2; CDR3 DNA: TGTGCCAGCAGACGCGGACAGGGGGCCTTCTATGGCTACACCTTC; CDR3 protein: CASRRGQGAFYGYTF
CDR3 length: 13; D gene: TRBD1; V gene: TRBV20-1; clone size: .; J gene: TRBJ1-1; CDR3 DNA: TGCAGTGCGACAGGGGGCTGGAAAACTGAAGCTTTCTTT; CDR3 protein: CSATGGWKTEAFF
CDR3 length: 14; D gene: TRBD1; V gene: TRBV2; clone size: few; J gene: TRBJ2-5; CDR3 DNA: TGTGCCAGCAGTGGACAGGGGGCGGGGAAGACCCAGTACTTC; CDR3 protein: CASSGQGAGKTQYF
CDR3 length: 14; D gene: .; V gene: TRBV7-3; clone size: many; J gene: TRBJ2-2; CDR3 DNA: TGTGCCAGCAGGGGGGCCTTAAACACCGGGGAGCTGTTTTTT; CDR3 protein: CASRGALNTGELFF
CDR3 length: 15; D gene: .; V gene: TRBV4-1; clone size: few; J gene: TRBJ1-2; CDR3 DNA: TGCGCCAGCAGCTTATTCAGGGAGGGAGCCTATGGCTACACCTTC; CDR3 protein: CASSLFREGAYGYTF
CDR3 length: 15; D gene: TRBD1; V gene: TRBV5-5; clone size: .; J gene: TRBJ2-7; CDR3 DNA: TGTGCCAGCAGCTTGTATACAGGGGACACCTACGAGCAGTACTTC; CDR3 protein: CASSLYTGDTYEQYF
CDR3 length: 18; D gene: .; V gene: TRBV11-1; clone size: few; J gene: TRBJ2-3; CDR3 DNA: TGTGCCAGCACCTCCCGGCTAGCAGAAGATTTTAACACAGATACGCAGTATTTT; CDR3 protein: CASTSRLAEDFNTDTQYF
CDR3 length: 13; D gene: TRBD1; V gene: TRBV20-1; clone size: .; J gene: TRBJ2-3; CDR3 DNA: TGCAGTGCTCTACAGGGGCCCACAGATACGCAGTATTTT; CDR3 protein: CSALQGPTDTQYF
CDR3 length: 14; D gene: .; V gene: TRBV11-1; clone size: .; J gene: TRBJ2-5; CDR3 DNA: TGTGCCAGCAGCTTTACCGGAACCAAAATGACCCAGTACTTC; CDR3 protein: CASSFTGTKMTQYF
CDR3 length: 15; D gene: TRBD1; V gene: TRBV7-9; clone size: few; J gene: TRBJ2-5; CDR3 DNA: TGTGCCAGCAGCATTAAGTTGGGACAGGGGAAGACCCAGTACTTC; CDR3 protein: CASSIKLGQGKTQYF
CDR3 length: 17; D gene: TRBD2; V gene: TRBV27; clone size: .; J gene: TRBJ2-1; CDR3 DNA: TGTGCCAGCAGTTTATATAGCGGGAGGGAACGCTACAATGAGCAGTTCTTC; CDR3 protein: CASSLYSGRERYNEQFF
CDR3 length: 16; D gene: TRBD2; V gene: TRBV5-1; clone size: many; J gene: TRBJ2-5; CDR3 DNA: TGCGCCAGCAGCTTGAGTACTACTAGCGTACAAGAGACCCAGTACTTC; CDR3 protein: CASSLSTTSVQETQYF
CDR3 length: 15; D gene: .; V gene: TRBV5-6; clone size: few; J gene: TRBJ2-2; CDR3 DNA: TGTGCCAGCAGCTCGAAAGAACCGAACACCGGGGAGCTGTTTTTT; CDR3 protein: CASSSKEPNTGELFF
CDR3 length: 13; D gene: TRBD2; V gene: TRBV5-1; clone size: .; J gene: TRBJ2-3; CDR3 DNA: TGCGCCAGCAGCGAGCGGGACGGCGATACGCAGTATTTT; CDR3 protein: CASSERDGDTQYF
CDR3 length: 14; D gene: .; V gene: TRBV7-6; clone size: .; J gene: TRBJ2-7; CDR3 DNA: TGTGCCAGCAGCTTAGATGTCAGCCCCTACGAGCAGTACTTC; CDR3 protein: CASSLDVSPYEQYF
CDR3 length: 18; D gene: TRBD2; V gene: TRBV11-2; clone size: few; J gene: TRBJ2-3; CDR3 DNA: TGTGCCAGCAGCTTAGGAGCAGCCGGGCGGGAGGGACCAGATACGCAGTATTTT; CDR3 protein: CASSLGAAGREGPDTQYF
CDR3 length: 13; D gene: .; V gene: TRBV24-1; clone size: .; J gene: TRBJ2-7; CDR3 DNA: TGTGCCACCAGTGGGAGAACAGGGAGCGAGCAGTACTTC; CDR3 protein: CATSGRTGSEQYF
CDR3 length: 16; D gene: TRBD1; V gene: TRBV24-1; clone size: few; J gene: TRBJ2-1; CDR3 DNA: TGTGCCACCAGTTACAGGGGAAGCACCTCCTACAATGAGCAGTTCTTC; CDR3 protein: CATSYRGSTSYNEQFF
CDR3 length: 17; D gene: .; V gene: TRBV19; clone size: .; J gene: TRBJ2-1; CDR3 DNA: TGTGCCAGTAGTATAGACCAGGGAGGTCTCTCCTACAATGAGCAGTTCTTC; CDR3 protein: CASSIDQGGLSYNEQFF
CDR3 length: 16; D gene: TRBD2; V gene: TRBV5-1; clone size: few; J gene: TRBJ2-1; CDR3 DNA: TGCGCCAGCAGCTTGTTCGCGGGAGGGCGCGTCGATGAGCAGTTCTTC; CDR3 protein: CASSLFAGGRVDEQFF
CDR3 length: 15; D gene: .; V gene: TRBV20-1; clone size: .; J gene: TRBJ1-5; CDR3 DNA: TGCAGTGCTAGTCTACTCGGGGCGACCAATCAGCCCCAGCATTTT; CDR3 protein: CSASLLGATNQPQHF
CDR3 length: 12; D gene: .; V gene: TRBV19; clone size: .; J gene: TRBJ2-1; CDR3 DNA: TGTGCCAGTAATGAAGGATACAATGAGCAGTTCTTC; CDR3 protein: CASNEGYNEQFF
CDR3 length: 12; D gene: .; V gene: TRBV29-1; clone size: .; J gene: TRBJ2-7; CDR3 DNA: TGCAGCGCCCTGTACGGATCCGGCGAGCAGTACTTC; CDR3 protein: CSALYGSGEQYF
CDR3 length: 14; D gene: .; V gene: TRBV6-5; clone size: few; J gene: TRBJ1-6; CDR3 DNA: TGTGCCAGCAGTTACCGGGACAAGAATTCACCCCTCCACTTT; CDR3 protein: CASSYRDKNSPLHF
CDR3 length: 13; D gene: .; V gene: TRBV6-5; clone size: .; J gene: TRBJ2-7; CDR3 DNA: TGTGCCAGCAGTTACGGCCGATACTACGAGCAGTACTTC; CDR3 protein: CASSYGRYYEQYF
CDR3 length: 17; D gene: TRBD1; V gene: TRBV18; clone size: many; J gene: TRBJ2-2; CDR3 DNA: TGTGCCAGCTCACCACTTGCGGGACAGGGAGTCACCGGGGAGCTGTTTTTT; CDR3 protein: CASSPLAGQGVTGELFF
CDR3 length: 11; D gene: .; V gene: TRBV5-1; clone size: many; J gene: TRBJ2-3; CDR3 DNA: TGTGCCAGCAGCCTGAGGGATACGCAGTATTTT; CDR3 protein: CASSLRDTQYF
CDR3 length: 15; D gene: TRBD1; V gene: TRBV5-1; clone size: .; J gene: TRBJ2-7; CDR3 DNA: TGCGCCAGCAGCGGACCTCAGGGGGCCAGCTACGAGCAGTACTTC; CDR3 protein: CASSGPQGASYEQYF
CDR3 length: 14; D gene: TRBD1; V gene: TRBV24-1; clone size: .; J gene: TRBJ1-2; CDR3 DNA: TGTGCCACCAGTGACCGTGGACAGGGGAGTGGCTACACCTTC; CDR3 protein: CATSDRGQGSGYTF
CDR3 length: 13; D gene: .; V gene: TRBV5-6; clone size: .; J gene: TRBJ1-2; CDR3 DNA: TGTGCCAGCAGCTGGACTGGGTTTCTCGGCTACACCTTC; CDR3 protein: CASSWTGFLGYTF
CDR3 length: 13; D gene: TRBD1; V gene: TRBV5-1; clone size: few; J gene: TRBJ2-3; CDR3 DNA: TGCGCCAGCATCGAAAGACAGGGGAATACGCAGTATTTT; CDR3 protein: CASIERQGNTQYF
CDR3 length: 14; D gene: TRBD1; V gene: TRBV28; clone size: .; J gene: TRBJ1-2; CDR3 DNA: TGTGCCAGCAGTTCAGGGGGCGCGGGCTATGGCTACACCTTC; CDR3 protein: CASSSGGAGYGYTF
CDR3 length: 16; D gene: TRBD1; V gene: TRBV10-3; clone size: medium-sized; J gene: TRBJ1-1; CDR3 DNA: TGTGCCATCAGTGATGGGACAGGGACCTACAACACTGAAGCTTTCTTT; CDR3 protein: CAISDGTGTYNTEAFF
CDR3 length: 13; D gene: TRBD1; V gene: TRBV7-9; clone size: .; J gene: TRBJ2-7; CDR3 DNA: TGTGCCACCAGCTTACAGGGGATATACGAGCAGTACTTC; CDR3 protein: CATSLQGIYEQYF
CDR3 length: 14; D gene: .; V gene: TRBV5-1; clone size: many; J gene: TRBJ2-1; CDR3 DNA: TGCGCCAGCAGCTTGATTACAGGGCACAATGAGCAGTTCTTC; CDR3 protein: CASSLITGHNEQFF
CDR3 length: 15; D gene: .; V gene: TRBV7-2; clone size: .; J gene: TRBJ1-2; CDR3 DNA: TGTGCCAGCAGCCCGGGTTTCCGGGACAACTATGGCTACACCTTC; CDR3 protein: CASSPGFRDNYGYTF
CDR3 length: 14; D gene: .; V gene: TRBV5-1; clone size: once; J gene: TRBJ2-5; CDR3 DNA: TGCGCCAGCAGCTTGTCCCATTACCAAGAGACCCAGTACTTC; CDR3 protein: CASSLSHYQETQYF
CDR3 length: 18; D gene: .; V gene: TRBV4-1; clone size: .; J gene: TRBJ2-5; CDR3 DNA: TGCGCCAGCAGCCATCGCCCCCGGCTGGGGGCGCACCAAGAGACCCAGTACTTC; CDR3 protein: CASSHRPRLGAHQETQYF
CDR3 length: 17; D gene: TRBD1; V gene: TRBV7-9; clone size: few; J gene: TRBJ2-1; CDR3 DNA: TGTGCCAGCATAGACAGAGGGTTCGGGACAGGACACAATGAGCAGTTCTTC; CDR3 protein: CASIDRGFGTGHNEQFF
CDR3 length: 15; D gene: .; V gene: TRBV7-9; clone size: .; J gene: TRBJ2-7; CDR3 DNA: TGTGCCAGCAGCTCCGGGACGGAGATGAACTACGAGCAGTACTTC; CDR3 protein: CASSSGTEMNYEQYF
CDR3 length: 16; D gene: .; V gene: TRBV4-1; clone size: .; J gene: TRBJ2-1; CDR3 DNA: TGCGCCAGCAGCCAAGACGGGCGGAGCTCCTACAATGAGCAGTTCTTC; CDR3 protein: CASSQDGRSSYNEQFF
CDR3 length: 15; D gene: .; V gene: TRBV18; clone size: .; J gene: TRBJ2-2; CDR3 DNA: TGTGCCAGCTCCCCCAGGAGGGGGCCCGCCGGGGAGCTGTTTTTT; CDR3 protein: CASSPRRGPAGELFF
CDR3 length: 13; D gene: TRBD2; V gene: TRBV20-1; clone size: .; J gene: TRBJ2-1; CDR3 DNA: TGCAGCGGACTAGCGGGAACCTACAATGAGCAGTTCTTC; CDR3 protein: CSGLAGTYNEQFF